The following is a T cell receptor beta chain sequence with its context. This sample was taken from a study of cytomegalovirus exposure and HLA in healthy donors. Germline trimming cut 2 bases from V and 5 bases from J; bases unmatched to any gene: 1. The CDR3 runs to 14 residues. Germline CDR1 reads SEHNR; CDR2 reads FQNEAQ (reference sequence). Primers: 60 Vbeta forward and 13 Jbeta reverse. Repertoires were generated with immunoSEQ multiplex PCR, while TCRdb's copy carries only in-frame clones and drops some. The profile shows tens of thousands of clones, roughly four fifths of them singletons. Material: PBMCs. The chain recombines TRBV7-9 with TRBJ2-2; 8 bases are a match to TRBD1. The receptor comes from a human donor in good health. CDR3 protein: CASSLTGGTGELFF. Here the CDR3 DNA reads TGTGCCAGCAGCTTAACAGGGGGGACCGGGGAGCTGTTTTTT.